This TCR beta chain was identified during a study of blood T cells in healthy people across ages. CDR1 is SGHDN and CDR2 is FVKESK in the germline V gene. This CDR3 comprises 16 residues. V was trimmed by 5 bases and J by 4 bases, leaving 17 bases between them. Whole-study results and caveats: A strong correlation between TCR beta diversity and naive T cell percentage was seen.

Comment on this clonotype: Its antigen is as yet unknown.

A second PCR of roughly 7 to 11 cycles used a sample-barcoded 5' primer and a J-beta primer mix. In TCRdb, the 5' RACE reads were re-called with MiXCR into one record per CDR3 protein. In the table there are roughly 800,000 distinct CDR3 sequences, approximately 25% of which are singletons. These data also formed part of another study, on T cells of mothers and their children. That paper states: In both related and unrelated pairs, TCR recombination output is shaped similarly by thymic selection.

Sequenced material: blood. This TCR came from a boy between 10 and 17 years old in good health. The chain combines TRBV14 with TRBJ2-2; D might be TRBD1 (6 bases). In DNA, the CDR3 is TGTGCCAGCAGCAGGGGACACTCTTATACCACCGGGGAGCTGTTTTTT. This translates into CASSRGHSYTTGELFF.